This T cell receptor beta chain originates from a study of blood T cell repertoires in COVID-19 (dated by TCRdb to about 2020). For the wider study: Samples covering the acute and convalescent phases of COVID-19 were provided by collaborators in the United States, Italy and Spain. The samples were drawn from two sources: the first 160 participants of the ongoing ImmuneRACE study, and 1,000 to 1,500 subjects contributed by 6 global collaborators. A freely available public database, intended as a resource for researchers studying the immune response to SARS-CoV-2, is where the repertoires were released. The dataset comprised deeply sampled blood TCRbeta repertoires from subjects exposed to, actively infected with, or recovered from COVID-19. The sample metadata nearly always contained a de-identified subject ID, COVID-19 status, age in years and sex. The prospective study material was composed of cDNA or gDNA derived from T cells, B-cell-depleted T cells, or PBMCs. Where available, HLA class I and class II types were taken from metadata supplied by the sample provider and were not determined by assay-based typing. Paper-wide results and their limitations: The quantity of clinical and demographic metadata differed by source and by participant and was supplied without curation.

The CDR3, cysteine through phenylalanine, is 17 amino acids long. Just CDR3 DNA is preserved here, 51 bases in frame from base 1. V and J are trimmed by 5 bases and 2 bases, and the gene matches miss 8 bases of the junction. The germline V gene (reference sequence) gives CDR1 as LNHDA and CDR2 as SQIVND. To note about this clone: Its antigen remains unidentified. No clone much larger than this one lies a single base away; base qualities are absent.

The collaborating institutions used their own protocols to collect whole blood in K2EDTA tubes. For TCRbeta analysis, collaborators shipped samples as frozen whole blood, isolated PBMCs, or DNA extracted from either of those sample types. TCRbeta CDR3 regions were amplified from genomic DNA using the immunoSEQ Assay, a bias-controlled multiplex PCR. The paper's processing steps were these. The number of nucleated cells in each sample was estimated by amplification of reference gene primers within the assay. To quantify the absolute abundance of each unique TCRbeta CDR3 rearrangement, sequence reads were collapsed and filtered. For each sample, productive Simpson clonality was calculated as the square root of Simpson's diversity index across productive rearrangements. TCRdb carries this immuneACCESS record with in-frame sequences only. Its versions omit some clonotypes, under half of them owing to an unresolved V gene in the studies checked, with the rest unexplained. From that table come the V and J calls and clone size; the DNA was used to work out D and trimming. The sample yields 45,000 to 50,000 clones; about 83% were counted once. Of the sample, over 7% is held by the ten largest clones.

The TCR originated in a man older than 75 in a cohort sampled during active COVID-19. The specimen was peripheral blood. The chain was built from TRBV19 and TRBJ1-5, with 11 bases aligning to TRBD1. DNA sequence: TGTGCCAGTAGTGGACAGGGGGCGCGAGGAGGCAATCAGCCCCAGCATTTT. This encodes CASSGQGARGGNQPQHF.